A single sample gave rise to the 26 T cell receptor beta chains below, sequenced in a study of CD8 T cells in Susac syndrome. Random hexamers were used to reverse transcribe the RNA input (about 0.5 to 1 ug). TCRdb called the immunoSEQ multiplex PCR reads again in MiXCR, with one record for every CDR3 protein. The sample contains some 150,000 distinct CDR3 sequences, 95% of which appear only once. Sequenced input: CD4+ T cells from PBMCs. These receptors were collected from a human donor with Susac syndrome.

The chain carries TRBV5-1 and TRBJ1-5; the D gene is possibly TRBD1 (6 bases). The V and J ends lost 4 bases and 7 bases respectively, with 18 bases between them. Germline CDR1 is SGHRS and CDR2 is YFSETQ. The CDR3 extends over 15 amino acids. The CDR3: CASSPAGGGEQPQHF. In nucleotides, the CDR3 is TGCGCCAGCAGCCCCGCGGGGGGGGGCGAACAGCCCCAGCATTTT.

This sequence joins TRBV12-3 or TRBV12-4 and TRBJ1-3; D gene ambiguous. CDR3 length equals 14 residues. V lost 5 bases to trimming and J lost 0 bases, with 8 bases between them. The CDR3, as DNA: TGTGCCAGCAGTCCGGGGAGCTCTGGAAACACCATATATTTT. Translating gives CASSPGSSGNTIYF.

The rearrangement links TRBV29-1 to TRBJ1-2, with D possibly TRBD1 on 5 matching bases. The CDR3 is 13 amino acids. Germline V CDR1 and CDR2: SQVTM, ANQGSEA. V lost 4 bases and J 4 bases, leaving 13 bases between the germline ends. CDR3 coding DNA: TGCAGCGTTGTAACAGGCCCCTCCTATGGCTACACCTTC. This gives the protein CSVVTGPSYGYTF. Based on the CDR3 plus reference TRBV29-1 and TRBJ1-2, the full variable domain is SAVISQKPSRDICQRGTSLTIQCQVDSQVTMMFWYRQQPGQSLTLIATANQGSEATYESGFVIDKFPISRPNLTFSTLTVSNMSPEDSSIYLCSVVTGPSYGYTFGSGTRLTVV.

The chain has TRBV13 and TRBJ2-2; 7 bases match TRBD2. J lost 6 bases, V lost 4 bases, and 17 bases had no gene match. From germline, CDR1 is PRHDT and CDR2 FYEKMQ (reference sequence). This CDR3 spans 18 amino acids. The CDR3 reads CASSSRTSSGLWAGELFF. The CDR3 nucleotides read TGTGCCAGCAGCTCCCGGACTAGTTCTGGGTTGTGGGCCGGGGAGCTGTTTTTT.

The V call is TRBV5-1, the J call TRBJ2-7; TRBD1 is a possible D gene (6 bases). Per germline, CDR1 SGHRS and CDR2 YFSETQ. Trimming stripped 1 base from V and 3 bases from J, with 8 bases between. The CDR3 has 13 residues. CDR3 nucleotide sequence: TGCGCCAGCAGCTTGACAGGGAACTACGAGCAGTACTTC. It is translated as CASSLTGNYEQYF.

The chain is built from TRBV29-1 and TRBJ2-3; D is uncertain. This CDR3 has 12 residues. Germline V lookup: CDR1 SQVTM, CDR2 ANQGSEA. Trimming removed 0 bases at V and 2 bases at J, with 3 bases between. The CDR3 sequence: CSVEEDTDTQYF. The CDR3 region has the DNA TGCAGCGTTGAAGAGGACACAGATACGCAGTATTTT.

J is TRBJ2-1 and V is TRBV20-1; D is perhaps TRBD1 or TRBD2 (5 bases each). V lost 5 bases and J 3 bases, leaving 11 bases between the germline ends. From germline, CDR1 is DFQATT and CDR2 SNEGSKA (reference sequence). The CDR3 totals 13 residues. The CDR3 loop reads CSAYGTDYNEQFF. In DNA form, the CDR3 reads TGCAGTGCTTACGGGACCGACTACAATGAGCAGTTCTTC.

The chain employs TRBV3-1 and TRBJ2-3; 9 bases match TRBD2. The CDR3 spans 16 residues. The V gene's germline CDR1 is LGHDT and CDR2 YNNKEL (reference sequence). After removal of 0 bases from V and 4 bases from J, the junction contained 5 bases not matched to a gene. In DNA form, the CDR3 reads TGTGCCAGCAGCCAAGATCTGCGGGGGGGCGCAGATACGCAGTATTTT. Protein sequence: CASSQDLRGGADTQYF.

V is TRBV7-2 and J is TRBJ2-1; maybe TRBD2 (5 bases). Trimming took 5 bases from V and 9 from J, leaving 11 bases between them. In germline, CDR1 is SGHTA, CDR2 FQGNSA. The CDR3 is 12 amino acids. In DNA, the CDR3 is TGTGCCAGCAGCGCTTATGGAGGTGAGCAGTTCTTC. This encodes CASSAYGGEQFF.

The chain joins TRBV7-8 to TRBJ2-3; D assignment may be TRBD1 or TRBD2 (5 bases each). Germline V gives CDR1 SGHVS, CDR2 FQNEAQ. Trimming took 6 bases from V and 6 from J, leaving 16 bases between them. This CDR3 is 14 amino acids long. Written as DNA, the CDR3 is TGTGCCAGCAGTTATCAGTCCGGGGCCGATACGCAGTATTTT. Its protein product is CASSYQSGADTQYF.

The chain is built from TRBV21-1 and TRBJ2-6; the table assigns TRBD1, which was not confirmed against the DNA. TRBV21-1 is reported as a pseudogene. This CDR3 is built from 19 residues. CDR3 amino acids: CASSKSFRGRVKGANVLTF. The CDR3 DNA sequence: TGTGCCAGCAGCAAATCCTTCAGGGGAAGGGTGAAGGGGGCCAACGTCCTGACTTTC.

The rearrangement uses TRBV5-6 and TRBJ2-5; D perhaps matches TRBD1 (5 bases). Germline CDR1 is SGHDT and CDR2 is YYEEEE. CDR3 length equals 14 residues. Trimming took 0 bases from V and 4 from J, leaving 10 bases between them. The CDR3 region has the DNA TGTGCCAGCAGCTTGGCTTCAGGGCTAGAGACCCAGTACTTC. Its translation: CASSLASGLETQYF.

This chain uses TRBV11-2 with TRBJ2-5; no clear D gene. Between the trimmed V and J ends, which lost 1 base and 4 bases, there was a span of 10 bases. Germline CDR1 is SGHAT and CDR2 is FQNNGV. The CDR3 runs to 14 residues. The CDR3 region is CASSLGVGLETQYF. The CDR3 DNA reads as TGTGCCAGCAGCTTAGGTGTAGGGCTAGAGACCCAGTACTTC.

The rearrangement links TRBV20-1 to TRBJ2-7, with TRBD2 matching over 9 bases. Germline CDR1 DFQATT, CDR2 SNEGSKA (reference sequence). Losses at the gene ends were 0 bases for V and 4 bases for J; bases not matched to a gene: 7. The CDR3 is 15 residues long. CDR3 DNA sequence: TGCAGTGCTAGAGATAGGAGCGGGGGGTTGTACGAGCAGTACTTC. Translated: CSARDRSGGLYEQYF.

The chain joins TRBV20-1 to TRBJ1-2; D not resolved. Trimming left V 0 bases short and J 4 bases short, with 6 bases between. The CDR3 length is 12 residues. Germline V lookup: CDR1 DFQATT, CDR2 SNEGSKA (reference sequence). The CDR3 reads CSARDQAYGYTF. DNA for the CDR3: TGCAGTGCTAGAGATCAGGCCTATGGCTACACCTTC.

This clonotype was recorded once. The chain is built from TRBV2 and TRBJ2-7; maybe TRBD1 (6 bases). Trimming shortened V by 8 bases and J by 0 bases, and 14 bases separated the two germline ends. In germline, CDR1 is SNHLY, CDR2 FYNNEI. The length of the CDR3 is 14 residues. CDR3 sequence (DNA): TGTGCCAGCTCCCTAGGACAGCTCTCCTACGAGCAGTACTTC. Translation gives CASSLGQLSYEQYF.

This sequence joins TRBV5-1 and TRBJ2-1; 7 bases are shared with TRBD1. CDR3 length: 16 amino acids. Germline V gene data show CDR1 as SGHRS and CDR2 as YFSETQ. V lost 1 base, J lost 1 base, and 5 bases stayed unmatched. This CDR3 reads CASSLTGDGSYNEQFF. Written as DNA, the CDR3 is TGCGCCAGCAGCTTGACAGGGGACGGGTCCTACAATGAGCAGTTCTTC.

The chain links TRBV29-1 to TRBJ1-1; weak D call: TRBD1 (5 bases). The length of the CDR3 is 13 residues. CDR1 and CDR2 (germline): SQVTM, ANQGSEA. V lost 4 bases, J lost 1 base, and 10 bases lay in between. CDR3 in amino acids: CSVATGSNTEAFF. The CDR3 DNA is TGCAGCGTTGCCACAGGTTCGAACACTGAAGCTTTCTTT.

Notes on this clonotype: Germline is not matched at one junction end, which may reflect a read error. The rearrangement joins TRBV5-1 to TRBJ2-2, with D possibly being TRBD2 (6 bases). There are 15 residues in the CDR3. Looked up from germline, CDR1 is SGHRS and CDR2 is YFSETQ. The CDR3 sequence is CASSLQTRNTGELFF. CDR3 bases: TGCGCCAGCAGCTTGCAGACTAGGAACACCGGGGAGCTTTTTTTT.

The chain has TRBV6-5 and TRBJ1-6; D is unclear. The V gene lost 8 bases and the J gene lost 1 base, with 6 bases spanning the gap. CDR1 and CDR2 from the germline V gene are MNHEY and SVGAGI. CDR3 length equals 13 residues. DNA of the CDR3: TGTGCCAGCCACTTTTCCTATAATTCACCCCTCCACTTT. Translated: CASHFSYNSPLHF.

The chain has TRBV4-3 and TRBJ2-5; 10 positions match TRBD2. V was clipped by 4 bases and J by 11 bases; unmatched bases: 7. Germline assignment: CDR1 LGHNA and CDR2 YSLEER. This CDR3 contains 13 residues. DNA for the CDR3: TGCGCCAGCAGCCGAGAGCGGGGGGGCCTTCAGTACTTC. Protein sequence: CASSRERGGLQYF.

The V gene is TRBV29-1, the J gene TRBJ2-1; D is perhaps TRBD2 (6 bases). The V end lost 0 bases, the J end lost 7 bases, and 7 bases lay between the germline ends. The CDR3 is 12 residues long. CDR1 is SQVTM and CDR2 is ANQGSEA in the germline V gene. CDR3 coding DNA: TGCAGCGTTGAAGATGGGGGGAATGAGCAGTTCTTC. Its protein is CSVEDGGNEQFF.

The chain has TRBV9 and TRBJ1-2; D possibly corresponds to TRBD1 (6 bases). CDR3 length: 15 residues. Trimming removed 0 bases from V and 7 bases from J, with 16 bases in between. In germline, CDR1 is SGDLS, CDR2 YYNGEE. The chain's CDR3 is CASSVDPGAVSGYTF. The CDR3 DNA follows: TGTGCCAGCAGCGTAGACCCGGGGGCAGTTAGTGGCTACACCTTC.

The CDR3 nucleotides are TGCAGAGTACCGGGGTCACAAGACACTGAAGCTTTCTTT. Residues: CRVPGSQDTEAFF. The V and J genes are TRBV20-1 and TRBJ1-1, with no clear D. This CDR3 is built from 13 residues. From germline, CDR1 is DFQATT and CDR2 SNEGSKA (reference sequence).

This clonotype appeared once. DNA of the CDR3: TGTGCCAGCAACCCCTCTGGGCAAGTGAGAGGTGAAGCTTTCTTT. It translates to CASNPSGQVRGEAFF. The chain couples TRBV25-1 to TRBJ1-1; D unclear. Germline V lookup: CDR1 MGHDK, CDR2 SYGVNS. Trimming shortened V by 7 bases and J by 7 bases, and 22 bases separated the two germline ends. This CDR3 is 15 amino acids long.

CDR3: CASGRDMNTGELFF. The DNA for the CDR3 is TGTGCCAGTGGGAGGGACATGAACACCGGGGAGCTGTTTTTT. The chain is built from TRBV9 and TRBJ2-2; possible D gene TRBD2, 7 bases. V lost 8 bases and J 1 base, leaving 12 bases between the germline ends. Germline V gene sequence: CDR1 SGDLS, CDR2 YYNGEE. CDR3 length: 14 amino acids.